Listed below are T cell receptor beta chains from one sample, sequenced in a study of cytomegalovirus exposure and HLA in healthy donors. The repertoire was sequenced with immunoSEQ multiplex PCR; TCRdb's copy has only in-frame clones and lacks some. The sample has about 88,000 clones, about 96% seen once. The sample comprised PBMCs. These receptor sequences come from a man aged 18 to 35 in good health and CMV-seronegative. Both conserved end residues are part of each CDR3.

V gene	J gene	CDR3 protein
TRBV21-1	TRBJ1-1	CASSKSAQGSDTEAFF
TRBV28	TRBJ2-2	CASSYWTGGGTGELFF
TRBV27	TRBJ1-2	CASSFTPGTGTYGYTF
TRBV14	TRBJ2-1	CASGGQGETNEQFF
TRBV30	TRBJ2-3	CAWSVPMREGTDTQYF
TRBV11-2	TRBJ2-1	CASSYQRDYLYNEQFF
TRBV11-2	TRBJ2-7	CASSLGVRSSYEQYF
TRBV18	TRBJ1-2	CASSPGVLSYGYTF
TRBV19	TRBJ2-2	CASSRTGGTGELFF
TRBV5-1	TRBJ1-4	CASSGTGLEKLFF
TRBV4-1	TRBJ2-1	CASSQDVGGGYNEQFF
TRBV10-3	TRBJ2-1	CAISELLAGTDNEQFF
TRBV7-2	TRBJ2-1	CASSLVGQGLNEQFF
TRBV6-1	TRBJ2-1	CASSEAGRASGRDNEQFF
TRBV27	TRBJ2-1	CASSLQGYNEQFF
TRBV6-1	TRBJ1-2	CASSEKQGFLRGYTF
TRBV5-1	TRBJ1-3	CASSLAVGGTGNTIYF
TRBV30	TRBJ2-7	CAWLHSGGAYEQYF
TRBV7-9	TRBJ1-5	CASSLVGGLSNQPQHF
TRBV30	TRBJ1-2	CAWSAPGTGVDVYGYTF
TRBV28	TRBJ2-2	CASWGGGGELFF
TRBV9	TRBJ2-2	CASSFGPNTGELFF
TRBV6-1	TRBJ1-4	CASSDGGTGYEKLFF
TRBV27	TRBJ2-6	CASSLFGTDSGANVLTF
TRBV2	TRBJ2-6	CASPRGAGANVLTF
TRBV25-1	TRBJ1-5	CASSDSTGGNQPQHF
TRBV13	TRBJ2-3	CASSFYIEDTQYF
TRBV5-8	TRBJ1-5	CASSARGGGIHQPQHF
TRBV18	TRBJ1-1	CASHPGQGYTEAFF
TRBV7-8	TRBJ2-3	CASSLSQGADTQYF
TRBV5-1	TRBJ2-1	CASSLVSLAGSYNEQFF
TRBV6-5	TRBJ2-7	CASSYRVGGTYEQYF
TRBV18	TRBJ2-2	CASSSSANTGELFF
TRBV27	TRBJ2-1	CASSSGVEQFF
TRBV15	TRBJ1-1	CATSRVAGVNTEAFF
TRBV7-9	TRBJ2-1	CASSVTGVEQFF
TRBV4-3	TRBJ2-5	CASSQEGAGGVETQYF
TRBV2	TRBJ1-1	CATSGTVGTEAFF
TRBV10-3	TRBJ1-2	CAISESGYGYTF
TRBV28	TRBJ2-7	CASSLSIAGTEYYEQYF
TRBV2	TRBJ1-5	CASSAGNGNQPQHF
TRBV19	TRBJ2-2	CASSIGFRELFF
TRBV5-1	TRBJ1-1	CASSSMQGGNTEAFF
TRBV19	TRBJ2-3	CASSTSTSGRATDTQYF
TRBV27	TRBJ1-1	CASSSWQGMTEAFF
TRBV28	TRBJ2-7	CASTSSGYEQYF
TRBV7-3	TRBJ2-7	CASSSLRVGAYEQYF
TRBV19	TRBJ2-2	CASRGASGGTGELFF
TRBV9	TRBJ2-2	CASSLAPRPNTGELFF
TRBV19	TRBJ2-2	CASSIDPGGGELFF
TRBV5-6	TRBJ2-1	CASSFIQGPYNEQFF
TRBV11-3	TRBJ2-1	CASSFSSGSPTNEQFF
TRBV25-1	TRBJ1-4	CASSAASGTGRNEKLFF
TRBV5-6	TRBJ1-2	CASSPTGISNYGYTF
TRBV4-3	TRBJ1-2	CASSQVRQPTYNYGYTF
TRBV7-9	TRBJ1-2	CASSPPGQGNYGYTF
TRBV6-1	TRBJ1-2	CASSLQGSNYGYTF
TRBV19	TRBJ1-1	CASGQVMNTEAFF
TRBV19	TRBJ2-3	CASGRDREGADTQYF